A single sample is the source of the 31 T cell receptor beta chains below, sequenced in a study of T cell repertoires in cytomegalovirus infection. In TCRdb, the reads were re-called with MiXCR into one record per CDR3 protein. Of about 150,000 distinct CDR3 sequences listed, 23% are singletons. Input material: PBMCs. These receptors all come from a human donor in good health (CMV status not recorded). Some clones in this sample may be carry-over from other donors' samples.

The rearrangement joins TRBV4-1 to TRBJ1-1; D is possibly TRBD1 (6 bases). V shed 4 bases and J shed 3 bases, with 15 bases lying between them. Germline V gene lookup returns CDR1 MGHRA and CDR2 YSYEKL. The CDR3 has 15 residues. CDR3 region: CASSRGTFGDTEAFF. The CDR3 DNA is TGCGCCAGCAGCCGGGGGACATTTGGTGACACTGAAGCTTTCTTT.

Ten or more counts support this clonotype. This rearrangement joins TRBV2 to TRBJ1-5; 9 nucleotides line up with TRBD1. Germline CDR1 reads SNHLY; CDR2 reads FYNNEI. The length of the CDR3 is 15 residues. V lost 5 bases to trimming and J lost 5 bases; unmatched junction nucleotides: 7. Here the CDR3 reads CASSLGTGNDQPQHF. CDR3 coding DNA: TGTGCCAGCAGTCTTGGGACAGGGAACGATCAGCCCCAGCATTTT.

The J gene is TRBJ2-7, the V gene TRBV6-5; tentative D call: TRBD2 (5 bases). Trimming cost V 6 bases and J 10 bases, with 13 bases left between them. Germline CDR1 is MNHEY and CDR2 is SVGAGI. The CDR3 consists of 11 residues. The chain's CDR3 is CASRTEGNQYF. The CDR3 DNA reads TGTGCCAGCAGAACCGAGGGAAACCAGTACTTC.

The V and J genes are TRBV7-3 and TRBJ1-1, with D perhaps matching TRBD1 (6 bases). This CDR3 contains 15 residues. V shed 1 base and J shed 1 base, with 10 bases lying between them. Germline loops: CDR1 SGHTA, CDR2 FQGTGA. CDR3 amino acids: CASSLISGANTEAFF. The CDR3 DNA reads as TGTGCCAGCAGCTTAATATCGGGGGCGAACACTGAAGCTTTCTTT.

This clonotype was found many times. The rearrangement uses TRBV12-3 or TRBV12-4 and TRBJ2-3; D assignment may be TRBD1 or TRBD2 (6 bases each). V lost 6 bases and J lost 0, with 19 bases in between. The CDR3 runs 17 residues. CDR3 sequence (DNA): TGTGCCAGCAGGGGGGGCCTGACGGTCCCCAGCACAGATACGCAGTATTTT. This encodes CASRGGLTVPSTDTQYF.

The chain has TRBV3-1 and TRBJ1-1; D is undetermined. This CDR3 comprises 13 residues. Trimming removed 4 bases at V and 4 bases at J, with 10 bases between. Germline CDR1 reads LGHDT; CDR2 reads YNNKEL (reference sequence). The CDR3 reads CASSPRLGTEAFF. CDR3 nucleotides: TGTGCCAGCAGCCCTCGTCTGGGCACTGAAGCTTTCTTT.

Ten or more counts support this clonotype. This sequence joins TRBV7-2 and TRBJ1-4; 7 positions agree with TRBD1. Trimming cost V 6 bases and J 3 bases; bases outside gene matches: 7. CDR1 SGHTA and CDR2 FQGNSA come from the germline V gene. The CDR3 runs to 15 residues. The DNA for the CDR3 is TGTGCCAGCAGAAAGGGGGACAGCTCTAATGAAAAACTGTTTTTT. Translated, it gives CASRKGDSSNEKLFF.

The chain uses TRBV18 and TRBJ2-3, with D perhaps given as TRBD1 or TRBD2 (5 bases each). CDR1 and CDR2 (germline): KGHSH, LQKENI. The CDR3 length is 18 residues. Deletions cut 3 bases from V and 4 bases from J, with 23 bases between. Here the CDR3 reads CASSPVQLGEVAADTQYF. CDR3 coding DNA: TGTGCCAGCTCACCCGTACAACTAGGGGAAGTTGCCGCAGATACGCAGTATTTT. The entire variable domain, with the rest obtained from reference TRBV18 and TRBJ2-3, is as follows: NAGVMQNPRHLVRRRGQEARLRCSPMKGHSHVYWYRQLPEEGLKFMVYLQKENIIDESGMPKERFSAEFPKEGPSILRIQQVVRGDSAAYFCASSPVQLGEVAADTQYFGPGTRLTVL.

CDR3 in amino acids: CASSFTSGPYEQYF. The CDR3 nucleotides read TGTGCCAGCAGTTTTACTAGCGGCCCCTACGAGCAGTACTTC. V usage is TRBV28 and J usage is TRBJ2-7; TRBD2 agrees at 8 bases. The junction had 3 bases not matched to a gene; V was cut back by 3 bases and J by 2 bases. The CDR3 spans 14 residues. Germline CDR1 is MDHEN and CDR2 is SYDVKM.

This clonotype was counted many times. The rearrangement links TRBV7-2 to TRBJ2-7; no firm D call. The germline gives CDR1 SGHTA, CDR2 FQGNSA. The length of the CDR3 is 15 residues. The V end was cut by 6 bases, the J end by 0 bases, with 15 bases between. The CDR3 DNA follows: TGTGCCAGCAGTCGATCACTGTCAAGCTCCTACGAGCAGTACTTC. It translates to CASSRSLSSSYEQYF.

The chain uses TRBV5-4 and TRBJ2-2; a possible D gene is TRBD2 (5 bases). Per the germline V gene, CDR1 is SGHNT and CDR2 is YYREEE (reference sequence). Trimming removed 1 base from V and 8 bases from J, with 12 bases in between. This CDR3 has 14 residues. The CDR3 loop is CASSLFPEDGELFF. The CDR3 nucleotides read TGTGCCAGCAGCTTGTTCCCGGAGGATGGGGAGCTGTTTTTT.

This clonotype was seen repeatedly, ten times or more. J is TRBJ2-7 and V is TRBV7-2; perhaps TRBD1 as D (5 bases). Germline CDR1 SGHTA, CDR2 FQGNSA. The germline V and J ends were trimmed by 1 base and 3 bases, with 10 bases remaining between them. This CDR3 spans 14 amino acids. As DNA, the CDR3 is TGTGCCAGCAGCTTAGAGTGGGGCCTCTACGAGCAGTACTTC. Its translation: CASSLEWGLYEQYF.

V gene TRBV5-1 combines with J gene TRBJ1-2; 7 nucleotides agree with TRBD1. V trimming: 4 bases; J trimming: 1 base; junction bases outside the gene matches: 7. This CDR3 has 15 amino acids. Germline V gene sequence: CDR1 SGHRS, CDR2 YFSETQ. As DNA, the CDR3 is TGCGCCAGCAGCGTTGGGACAGCGGATAACTATGGCTACACCTTC. Protein: CASSVGTADNYGYTF.

V usage is TRBV12-3 or TRBV12-4 and J usage is TRBJ1-1; D might be TRBD1 (5 bases). CDR3 length equals 13 residues. Trimming took off 5 bases at V and 12 bases at J, with 19 bases between the two ends. The CDR3 region has the DNA TGTGCCAGCAGTCCATTGGGACTAGGTCGGACTTTCTTT. This sequence encodes CASSPLGLGRTFF.

Turning to this clonotype: A read error may account for a junction end that differs from germline. J is TRBJ2-5 and V is TRBV7-6; D is perhaps TRBD1 or TRBD2 (6 bases each). The CDR3 covers 15 residues. Germline V gives CDR1 SGHVS, CDR2 FNYEAQ. The CDR3 DNA follows: TGTGCTAGCAGCCCCCTAGGGGGGATAAGCGAGACCCAGTACTTC. Its translation is CASSPLGGISETQYF.

This clonotype was observed a handful of times. This chain connects TRBV7-9 to TRBJ2-5; D is perhaps TRBD1 or TRBD2 (5 bases each). V lost 7 bases to trimming and J lost 3 bases, with 18 bases between them. CDR3 length equals 15 residues. The germline V gene encodes CDR1 SEHNR and CDR2 FQNEAQ (reference sequence). This CDR3 reads CASTTPRGVEETQYF. The CDR3 DNA sequence: TGTGCCAGCACCACCCCCCGGGGCGTTGAAGAGACCCAGTACTTC.

This clonotype was seen only a few times. The rearrangement links TRBV6-2 or TRBV6-3 to TRBJ2-2, with 8 bases that match TRBD1. The CDR3 sequence is 15 residues long. The V gene's germline CDR1 is MNHEY and CDR2 SVGEGT. The V segment lost 6 bases and the J segment 4 bases; nucleotides outside the gene matches: 7. The CDR3 reads CASSPDRGGTGELFF. The CDR3 nucleotides are TGTGCCAGCAGCCCAGACAGGGGTGGCACCGGGGAGCTGTTTTTT.

In the case of this clonotype: Possible read error: a much larger clone is one base away. This chain links TRBV7-2 with TRBJ2-4, with a tentative D call TRBD2 (5 bases). Germline V gives CDR1 SGHTA, CDR2 FQGNSA. CDR3 length: 16 amino acids. With 7 bases removed from V and 9 bases from J, the gap between germline ends came to 25 bases. The CDR3 is CASTPQFLGEGSIQYF. CDR3 DNA: TGTGCCAGCACCCCACAATTCCTGGGTGAGGGAAGCATTCAGTACTTC.

The V and J genes are TRBV29-1 and TRBJ1-2; D might be TRBD1 (5 bases). The germline gives CDR1 SQVTM, CDR2 ANQGSEA. Trimming stripped 7 bases from V and 5 bases from J, with 14 bases between. The CDR3 spans 12 residues. CDR3 in amino acids: CSAARGPYGYTF. In DNA form, the CDR3 reads TGCAGCGCCGCACGGGGCCCTTATGGCTACACCTTC.

The chain employs TRBV29-1 and TRBJ1-2; 8 positions match TRBD1. Germline assignment: CDR1 SQVTM and CDR2 ANQGSEA. V shed 6 bases and J 5 bases; nucleotides not matched to a gene: 8. This CDR3 is 13 amino acids long. The CDR3 is CSVDRGLVYGYTF. The CDR3 nucleotides read TGCAGCGTCGACAGGGGTTTAGTATATGGCTACACCTTC.

The rearrangement joins TRBV7-2 to TRBJ2-1; D may be TRBD2 (5 bases). V gave up 3 bases and J gave up 8 bases, with 14 bases separating them. The germline V gene encodes CDR1 SGHTA and CDR2 FQGNSA. The CDR3 runs 14 residues. The CDR3 sequence is CASSLFRGRYEQFF. In DNA form, the CDR3 reads TGTGCCAGCAGCTTGTTCAGAGGGCGTTATGAGCAGTTCTTC.

The chain uses TRBV5-1 and TRBJ2-1; TRBD2 agrees at 7 bases. V was pared by 0 bases and J by 8 bases, with 5 bases of the junction left unmatched. The CDR3 covers 14 residues. CDR1 is SGHRS and CDR2 is YFSETQ in the germline V gene. The CDR3 loop is CASSLEAGRDEQFF. CDR3 nucleotide sequence: TGCGCCAGCAGCTTGGAGGCGGGGAGGGATGAGCAGTTCTTC.

Here the CDR3 reads CASRGGLSRDEQFF. The CDR3 DNA reads as TGTGCCAGCAGAGGAGGACTGTCCAGGGATGAGCAGTTCTTC. The chain carries TRBV6-2 or TRBV6-3 and TRBJ2-1; possibly TRBD1 or TRBD2 for D (5 bases each). Trimming took 6 bases from V and 8 from J, leaving 17 bases between them. The CDR3 has 14 amino acids. Germline CDR1 is MNHEY and CDR2 is SVGEGT.

The chain couples TRBV5-1 to TRBJ2-3, with 10 bases aligning to TRBD2. The CDR3 is 15 residues long. The ends lost 0 bases at V and 3 bases at J; junction bases unmatched: 1. Germline V CDR1 and CDR2: SGHRS, YFSETQ. The CDR3 nucleotides read TGCGCCAGCAGCTTGGCAGCGGGGGGGACAGATACGCAGTATTTT. Protein product: CASSLAAGGTDTQYF.

This clonotype has a count of ten or more. This chain joins TRBV2 and TRBJ1-1; 10 bases agree with TRBD1. Germline V lookup: CDR1 SNHLY, CDR2 FYNNEI. Germline trimming cut 1 base from V and 4 bases from J; bases unmatched to any gene: 6. CDR3 length: 16 residues. The CDR3 is CASSEGRDRGSTEAFF. The CDR3 DNA follows: TGTGCCAGCAGTGAAGGCCGGGACAGGGGTAGCACTGAAGCTTTCTTT.

The genes are TRBV4-1 and TRBJ2-7; 7 nucleotides agree with TRBD2. J lost 6 bases, V lost 5 bases, and 13 bases had no gene match. Germline CDR1 reads MGHRA; CDR2 reads YSYEKL. The CDR3 runs 15 residues. The CDR3 bases are TGCGCCAGCAGCACAGCGGGGCGTAGGAACTCCGAGCAGTACTTC. It specifies CASSTAGRRNSEQYF.

This clonotype has a handful of counts. The CDR3 spells CASSAEWGMNTEAFF. For the CDR3, the DNA is TGTGCCAGCAGTGCGGAGTGGGGTATGAACACTGAAGCTTTCTTT. V usage is TRBV2 and J usage is TRBJ1-1; D not resolved. V was trimmed by 4 bases and J by 0 bases, leaving 12 bases between them. The CDR3 contains 15 residues. Germline lookup yields CDR1 SNHLY and CDR2 FYNNEI. Full variable domain (rest looked up from reference TRBV2 and TRBJ1-1): EPEVTQTPSHQVTQMGQEVILRCVPISNHLYFYWYRQILGQKVEFLVSFYNNEISEKSEIFDDQFSVERPDGSNFTLKIRSTKLEDSAMYFCASSAEWGMNTEAFFGQGTRLTVV.

This clonotype was observed a handful of times. The chain carries TRBV6-2 or TRBV6-3 and TRBJ1-5, with 9 bases lining up with TRBD1. Losses at the gene ends were 6 bases for V and 0 bases for J; bases not matched to a gene: 15. In germline, CDR1 is MNHEY, CDR2 SVGEGT. This CDR3 spans 19 amino acids. DNA for the CDR3: TGTGCCAGCAGCCGAGCAACAGGGGGCGGAACGTATAGCAATCAGCCCCAGCATTTT. Protein product: CASSRATGGGTYSNQPQHF.

In this sample, this clonotype turned up many times. The chain recombines TRBV7-2 with TRBJ2-3, with 7 bases lining up with TRBD2. This CDR3 spans 15 amino acids. CDR1 is SGHTA, CDR2 FQGNSA, per germline. After removal of 7 bases from V and 0 bases from J, the junction contained 7 bases not matched to a gene. The CDR3 nucleotides are TGTGCCAGCACCCCCTTAGCGGGCAGCACAGATACGCAGTATTTT. Protein: CASTPLAGSTDTQYF.

The sample holds a few counts of this clonotype. The chain uses TRBV6-2 or TRBV6-3 and TRBJ1-1; 7 bases align to TRBD1. Germline CDR1 and CDR2: MNHEY and SVGEGT. V lost 2 bases and J lost 4; bases outside the gene matches: 4. The CDR3 runs 14 residues. The CDR3 region is CASSYRGGVTEAFF. Written as DNA, the CDR3 is TGTGCCAGCAGTTACCGAGGGGGCGTCACTGAAGCTTTCTTT.

This clonotype has a count of ten or more. This chain joins TRBV7-9 and TRBJ1-1, with TRBD1 matching over 7 bases. The CDR3 covers 14 residues. J lost 11 bases, V lost 4 bases, and 13 bases had no gene match. The germline gives CDR1 SEHNR, CDR2 FQNEAQ (reference sequence). CDR3 region: CASSSWGDRARAFF. The CDR3 nucleotides are TGTGCCAGCAGCTCATGGGGCGACAGGGCTCGGGCTTTCTTT.